The source of this T cell receptor beta chain is a study of blood T cell repertoires in COVID-19 (dated by TCRdb to about 2020). The study in broad terms: Collaborator samples came from the United States, Italy and Spain and covered acute and convalescent phases of COVID-19. Where available, HLA class I and class II types were taken from metadata supplied by the sample provider and were not determined by assay-based typing. Sample metadata almost always included a de-identified subject ID, COVID-19 status, age in years and sex. The repertoires were released in a freely available public database meant as a resource for research on the immune response to SARS-CoV-2. The prospective study material was composed of cDNA or gDNA derived from T cells, B-cell-depleted T cells, or PBMCs. The samples were drawn from two sources: the first 160 participants of the ongoing ImmuneRACE study, and 1,200 or so subjects contributed by 6 global collaborators. Subjects who had been exposed to COVID-19, were actively infected with it, or had recovered from it provided the deeply sampled blood TCRbeta repertoires that made up the dataset. The full study reports these points: Clinical and demographic metadata were provided uncurated, with the amount varying by source and participant.

The collaborating institutions used their own protocols to collect whole blood in K2EDTA tubes. For TCRbeta analysis, collaborators shipped samples as frozen whole blood, isolated PBMCs, or DNA extracted from either of those sample types. This clone has a handful of counts. Its antigen is unknown. The record has no base qualities; no much larger clone is one base away. At the junction V is shortened by 5 bases and J by 4 bases; bases outside the gene matches: 10. CDR1 and CDR2 are drawn from the germline V gene: MDHEN, SYDVKM. The CDR3 holds 16 amino acids from the cysteine to the phenylalanine. The CDR3 DNA has 48 bases and is translated from base 1. TCRbeta CDR3 regions were amplified from genomic DNA using the immunoSEQ Assay, a bias-controlled multiplex PCR. Per the source publication's procedure: Within the assay, amplification of reference gene primers was used to estimate how many nucleated cells each sample contained. Sequence reads were collapsed and filtered to measure the absolute abundance of every unique TCRbeta CDR3 rearrangement. Productive Simpson clonality was computed per sample as the square root of Simpson's diversity index over productive rearrangements. Imported from immuneACCESS, the table was reduced by TCRdb to in-frame sequences with V and J called. These copies leave out some clones; in studies compared against another copy, an unresolved V gene accounts for under half, and the cause of the remainder is not known. V, J and clone size were drawn from that table, and D and trimming were deduced from the DNA. The sample contains about 270,000 clones, under 90% of them found a single time. Clones ranked in the top ten supply roughly 3.1% of the sample.

This clonotype originated in a woman between 18 and 29 years old with acute or convalescent COVID-19. Sequences were obtained from peripheral blood. Recombination linked TRBV28 to TRBJ2-3; 9 central nucleotides agree with TRBD2. The sequence in DNA is TGTGCCAGCAGTGTAGAGCGGGAGGAGTGGCCAGATACGCAGTATTTT. Its product reads: CASSVEREEWPDTQYF.